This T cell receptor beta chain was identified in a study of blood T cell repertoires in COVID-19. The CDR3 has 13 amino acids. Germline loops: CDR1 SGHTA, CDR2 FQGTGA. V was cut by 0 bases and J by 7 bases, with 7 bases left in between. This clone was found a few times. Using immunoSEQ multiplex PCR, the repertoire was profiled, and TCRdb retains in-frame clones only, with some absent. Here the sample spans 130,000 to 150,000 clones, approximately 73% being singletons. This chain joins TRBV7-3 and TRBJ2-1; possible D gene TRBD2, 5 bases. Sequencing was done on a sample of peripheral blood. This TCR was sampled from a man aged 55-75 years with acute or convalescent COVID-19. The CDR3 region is CASSLTPGNEQFF. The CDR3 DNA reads TGTGCCAGCAGCTTAACGCCGGGGAATGAGCAGTTCTTC. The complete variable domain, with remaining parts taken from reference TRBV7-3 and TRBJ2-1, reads GAGVSQTPSNKVTEKGKYVELRCDPISGHTALYWYRQSLGQGPEFLIYFQGTGAADDSGLPNDRFFAVRPEGSVSTLKIQRTERGDSAVYLCASSLTPGNEQFFGPGTRLTVL.